These T cell receptor beta chains were read from a single sample in a study of T cell repertoires in cytomegalovirus infection. TCRdb ran MiXCR on the reads and lists one entry per CDR3 protein. Here the sample spans 200,000 to 300,000 distinct CDR3 sequences, under 8.5% being singletons. The sequenced sample was PBMCs. These receptors originate from a human donor in good health (CMV status not recorded). Some clones in this sample may be carry-over from other donors' samples. Both conserved end residues are part of each CDR3. The order of the fields is CDR3 length, clone size, V gene, J gene, CDR3 protein. Part of the rows lack a size; the others show once, few, many or a class for expanded clones.

>14|.|TRBV20-1|TRBJ2-7
CSALSPSRGSEQYF
>16|many|TRBV7-2|TRBJ1-6
CASSFAGSPSNSPLHF
>15|many|TRBV9|TRBJ1-6
CASSRDGSYNSPLHF
>15|many|TRBV28|TRBJ1-2
CASSPGDRDNYGYTF
>12|many|TRBV6-2/TRBV6-3|TRBJ2-6
CASSWGANVLTF
>14|many|TRBV7-8|TRBJ1-3
CASSPGTAGNTIYF
>13|many|TRBV28|TRBJ1-2
CASRRDGSYGYTF
>13|few|TRBV12-3/TRBV12-4|TRBJ2-2
CASSLGEGGELFF
>16|many|TRBV5-1|TRBJ2-5
CASSLATGQLQETQYF
>16|.|TRBV12-3/TRBV12-4|TRBJ2-2
CASSYGGLANTGELFF
>11|many|TRBV7-2|TRBJ2-1
CASSLDVEQFF
>14|many|TRBV20-1|TRBJ2-1
CSAGRGPAPNEQFF
>17|.|TRBV4-2|TRBJ2-7
CASSQDGDLAGGYEQYF
>16|many|TRBV28|TRBJ2-5
CASSLRPSGGVKTQYF
>16|.|TRBV5-1|TRBJ2-3
CASSLPPGAGTDTQYF
>13|many|TRBV2|TRBJ1-1
CASSAGTGTWAFF
>14|many|TRBV7-2|TRBJ2-5
CASSFQVGQETQYF
>12|many|TRBV29-1|TRBJ1-5
CSVRQGNQPQHF
>13|many|TRBV28|TRBJ1-5
CASSSSSNQPQHF
>13|few|TRBV20-1|TRBJ1-2
CSPPSGTGNGYTF
>17|many|TRBV29-1|TRBJ2-6
CSVARPGGEGGANVLTF
>18|many|TRBV7-8|TRBJ2-5
CASSLVTSGGVAKETQYF
>18|.|TRBV7-8|TRBJ1-1
CASSHTRRGLLLNTEAFF